Shown below are 30 T cell receptor beta chains from a single sample sequenced in a study of regulatory and conventional T cells in breast cancer. MiXCR, applied by TCRdb to the PCR reads, yields one record per CDR3 protein. The sample comprises some 1,000 distinct CDR3 sequences, more than 25% of which are singletons, and 20% to 25% rests with the top ten. The sample comprised conventional T cells from blood. The source of these receptors is a female donor with breast cancer.

This clonotype is classed as large. The J gene is TRBJ1-4, the V gene TRBV11-2; TRBD1 matches at 8 bases. Germline CDR1 SGHAT, CDR2 FQNNGV. This CDR3 region has 15 residues. Losses at the gene ends were 5 bases for V and 0 bases for J; bases not matched to a gene: 2. The CDR3 DNA sequence: TGTGCCAGCAGCACACAGGGGGCAACTAATGAAAAACTGTTTTTT. Translating it yields CASSTQGATNEKLFF.

This clonotype was seen at least ten times. The chain is built from TRBV27 and TRBJ2-3, with a tentative D call TRBD2 (5 bases). Germline-derived CDR1 and CDR2 are MNHEY and SMNVEV (reference sequence). The V and J ends lost 5 bases and 1 base respectively, with 13 bases between them. There are 15 residues in the CDR3. DNA of the CDR3: TGTGCCAGCAGTCCCCGGGGTAAGGGCACAGATACGCAGTATTTT. Amino acid sequence: CASSPRGKGTDTQYF.

For this clonotype: With a much larger clone just one base away, this may be a read error. V is TRBV4-1 and J is TRBJ2-3; D uncertain. The ends were cut back, 4 bases at V and 6 bases at J, with 8 bases in the middle. Germline CDR1 and CDR2: MGHRA and YSYEKL. This CDR3 region has 12 residues. CDR3 sequence reads: CASSRPTDTQYF. CDR3 sequence (DNA): TGCGCCAGCAGCCGCCCGACGGATACGCAGTATTTT.

A note on this clonotype: The final CDR3 position lacks the conserved phenylalanine or tryptophan, pointing to a likely read error. The genes are TRBV5-1 and TRBJ1-1; TRBD1 agrees at 9 bases. Unmatched junction bases numbered 4, after V lost 3 bases and J lost 4 bases. The V gene's germline CDR1 is SGHRS and CDR2 YFSETQ. The CDR3 extends over 14 amino acids. CDR3 in DNA: TGCGCCAGCAGCTCGCGACAGGGGGGCACTGAAGCTTTCCTT. Encoded protein: CASSSRQGGTEAFL.

This clonotype occurred a few times. This chain joins TRBV7-9 and TRBJ2-3, with D hard to call. The CDR3 has 11 residues. Deletions cut 5 bases from V and 4 bases from J, with 4 bases between. The germline CDR1 and CDR2 sequences are SEHNR and FQNEAQ (reference sequence). CDR3 loop: CASSGADTQYF. The DNA of the CDR3 is TGTGCCAGCAGCGGGGCAGATACGCAGTATTTT.

This clonotype has just one count. Since no conserved phenylalanine or tryptophan closes the CDR3, a read error is the likely cause. V usage is TRBV4-3 and J usage is TRBJ1-5; D remains unclear. Trimming took off 0 bases at V and 5 bases at J, with 5 bases between the two ends. The CDR3 sequence is 13 residues long. CDR1 LGHNA and CDR2 YSLEER come from the germline V gene. CDR3 region: CASSQDLDQPQHL. The CDR3 nucleotides are TGCGCCAGCAGCCAAGATCTAGATCAGCCCCAGCATCTT.

This clonotype was recorded a few times. The chain carries TRBV6-8 and TRBJ2-7; D is ambiguous. This CDR3 has 13 amino acids. V lost 1 base and J lost 7, with 11 bases in between. Germline CDR1 MNHGY, CDR2 SAAAGT. CDR3 region: CASSYCQSPEQYF. The CDR3 nucleotides are TGTGCCAGCAGTTACTGTCAGTCACCGGAGCAGTACTTC.

By proportion, this clonotype is medium-sized. J is TRBJ2-2 and V is TRBV12-3 or TRBV12-4; D might be TRBD2 (5 bases). V lost 3 bases to trimming and J lost 6 bases, with 14 bases between them. CDR3 size: 15 residues. The CDR3 region is CASSFGTRSPGELFF. The CDR3 DNA reads as TGTGCCAGCAGTTTTGGAACTAGAAGCCCCGGGGAGCTGTTTTTT.

Details on this clonotype: At one boundary the junction diverges from the germline segment, which might be a read error. The V call is TRBV29-1, the J call TRBJ2-5; D remains ambiguous. CDR3 size: 12 residues. Germline values: CDR1 SQVTM, CDR2 ANQGSEA. CDR3: CGVEAPSETQYF. CDR3 DNA sequence: TGCGGCGTTGAAGCGCCCAGCGAGACCCAGTACTTC.

This clonotype counts as medium-sized (0.01 to 0.1%). The chain uses TRBV20-1 and TRBJ2-3; D may be TRBD1 (5 bases). CDR3 length: 14 amino acids. V gave up 0 bases and J gave up 2 bases, with 9 bases separating them. Germline V gives CDR1 DFQATT, CDR2 SNEGSKA (reference sequence). CDR3 coding DNA: TGCAGTGCTAGAGATTCAGGGTACACAGATACGCAGTATTTT. As protein: CSARDSGYTDTQYF.

By share of the sample, this clonotype is medium-sized (0.01 to 0.1%). V gene TRBV7-9 combines with J gene TRBJ2-7, with 8 bases lining up with TRBD1. The germline CDR1 and CDR2 sequences are SEHNR and FQNEAQ (reference sequence). The CDR3 is 15 residues long. V dropped 8 bases and J dropped 5; count of bases not matched to a gene: 14. CDR3 in DNA: TGTGCCAGCGGAGCAGGACAGGGACGAACGGACGAGCAGTACTTC. Translated, it gives CASGAGQGRTDEQYF.

The chain has TRBV20-1 and TRBJ1-1, with D tentatively TRBD1 (5 bases). This CDR3 spans 12 amino acids. CDR1 and CDR2 (germline): DFQATT, SNEGSKA (reference sequence). V lost 3 bases and J 5 bases, leaving 10 bases between the germline ends. As DNA, the CDR3 is TGCAGTGCTAGGGGACTGCGGACTGAAGCTTTCTTT. Translation gives CSARGLRTEAFF.

A remark on this clonotype: Possible read error: a much larger clone is one base away. The chain recombines TRBV3-1 with TRBJ1-2; maybe TRBD1 (6 bases). The CDR3 is 14 amino acids. CDR1 is LGHDT, CDR2 YNNKEL, per germline (reference sequence). The CDR3 bases are TGTGCCAGCAGCCAACAGGGGATTAACTATGGCTGCACCTTC. It translates to CASSQQGINYGCTF.

The chain links TRBV7-8 to TRBJ1-5; D is uncertain. Germline V lookup: CDR1 SGHVS, CDR2 FQNEAQ. The CDR3 sequence is 13 residues long. V was pared by 8 bases and J by 5 bases, with 13 bases between. Here the CDR3 DNA reads TGTGCCAGCGGCCGCGAGTTGGATCAGCCCCAGCATTTT. Encoded protein: CASGRELDQPQHF.

This clonotype is classed as medium-sized (0.01 to 0.1%). The chain carries TRBV6-5 and TRBJ2-3, with D perhaps matching TRBD2 (5 bases). Germline V gene lookup returns CDR1 MNHEY and CDR2 SVGAGI. V was cut by 6 bases and J by 3 bases, with 13 bases left in between. This CDR3 region has 14 residues. The CDR3 spells CASRPSRRTDTQYF. The CDR3 DNA sequence: TGTGCCAGCAGACCCTCCCGGAGGACAGATACGCAGTATTTT.

Sample share makes this clonotype large. The chain couples TRBV4-3 to TRBJ2-5; no clear D gene. The CDR3 is 14 amino acids. V lost 0 bases to trimming and J lost 7 bases, with 12 bases between them. In germline, CDR1 is LGHNA, CDR2 YSLEER. The CDR3 nucleotides are TGCGCCAGCAGCCAAGATCTGGGGATGGGGACCCAGTACTTC. Encoded protein: CASSQDLGMGTQYF.

This clonotype rates as medium-sized (0.01 to 0.1%). V and J are TRBV20-1 and TRBJ2-7; D perhaps matches TRBD2 (8 bases). Trimming removed 6 bases from V and 7 bases from J, with 19 bases in between. The length of the CDR3 is 13 residues. Germline CDR1 DFQATT, CDR2 SNEGSKA (reference sequence). This CDR3 reads CSAYRGPGGEQYF. The CDR3, as DNA: TGCAGTGCGTATAGGGGGCCGGGGGGGGAGCAGTACTTC.

This clonotype is medium-sized (0.01 to 0.1%) in the sample. The chain uses TRBV29-1 and TRBJ1-1; no clear D. The CDR3 is made up of 13 amino acids. V was trimmed by 6 bases and J by 5 bases, leaving 16 bases between them. The germline gives CDR1 SQVTM, CDR2 ANQGSEA. CDR3 in DNA: TGCAGCGTATTTCTCAGGCTTGCGACTGAAGCTTTCTTT. Its translation: CSVFLRLATEAFF.

The chain employs TRBV7-2 and TRBJ1-2, with a possible D match to TRBD1 (5 bases). The CDR3 extends over 12 amino acids. Germline-derived CDR1 and CDR2 are SGHTA and FQGNSA. CDR3 sequence: CRRQPYNYGYTF. CDR3 in DNA: TGTCGCCGACAGCCCTATAACTATGGCTACACCTTC.

This clonotype is medium-sized (0.01 to 0.1%) within its sample. The chain carries TRBV20-1 and TRBJ2-7, with D possibly matching TRBD2 (7 bases). The germline CDR1 and CDR2 sequences are DFQATT and SNEGSKA (reference sequence). The CDR3 consists of 16 residues. The V and J ends lost 0 bases and 6 bases respectively, with 21 bases between them. This CDR3 is CSARDAGAPLVVEQYF. In nucleotides, the CDR3 is TGCAGTGCTAGAGATGCGGGGGCCCCGTTAGTTGTCGAGCAGTACTTC.

This clonotype is medium-sized (0.01 to 0.1%) within its sample. This chain joins TRBV20-1 and TRBJ2-1; 12 bases are shared with TRBD2. The length of the CDR3 is 13 residues. The junction had 9 bases not matched to a gene; V was cut back by 6 bases and J by 12 bases. Germline V gives CDR1 DFQATT, CDR2 SNEGSKA (reference sequence). CDR3 nucleotide sequence: TGCAGTGCGGATAGGACTAGCGGGGAAGGGCAGTTCTTC. Protein sequence: CSADRTSGEGQFF.

By its share, this clonotype is medium-sized. V is TRBV4-1 and J is TRBJ1-5; a possible D gene is TRBD1 (6 bases). V shed 0 bases and J shed 4 bases, with 16 bases lying between them. This CDR3 region has 17 residues. Germline CDR1 and CDR2: MGHRA and YSYEKL. The CDR3 reads CASSQDVGTWGNQPQHF. CDR3 bases: TGCGCCAGCAGCCAAGACGTAGGGACATGGGGAAATCAGCCCCAGCATTTT.

This clonotype ranks as hyperexpanded. The V call is TRBV12-3 or TRBV12-4, the J call TRBJ1-2, with 8 bases lining up with TRBD1. CDR3 size: 13 residues. The junction had 6 bases not matched to a gene; V was cut back by 5 bases and J by 7 bases. DNA of the CDR3: TGTGCCAGCAGTGCACAGGGGGTTAGTGGCTACACCTTC. Encoded protein: CASSAQGVSGYTF.

This clonotype rates as medium-sized. The chain combines TRBV5-1 with TRBJ1-2; D is undetermined. V was pared by 1 base and J by 3 bases, with 4 bases between. CDR1 SGHRS and CDR2 YFSETQ come from the germline V gene. The CDR3 contains 12 residues. The CDR3 sequence: CASSLRDYGYTF. CDR3 DNA: TGCGCCAGCAGCTTGAGGGACTATGGCTACACCTTC.

On this clonotype: A read error is likely, as this CDR3 ends without the conserved phenylalanine or tryptophan. The genes are TRBV20-1 and TRBJ1-2; D is possibly TRBD1 (6 bases). The CDR3 extends over 12 amino acids. Trimming cost V 6 bases and J 8 bases, with 16 bases left between them. Germline CDR1 DFQATT, CDR2 SNEGSKA (reference sequence). CDR3 nucleotides: TGCAGTGCCAGTAGACAGGAAGAAGGCTACACCATC. It yields the protein CSASRQEEGYTI.

The chain links TRBV30 to TRBJ2-3, with TRBD2 matching 13 bases. The ends lost 0 bases at V and 1 base at J; junction bases unmatched: 1. This CDR3 has 16 residues. CDR1 GTSNPN and CDR2 SVGIG come from the germline V gene (reference sequence). This CDR3 is CAWSVGTSGGTDTQYF. In DNA form, the CDR3 reads TGTGCCTGGAGTGTAGGGACTAGCGGGGGCACAGATACGCAGTATTTT.

This clonotype was seen a few times. The CDR3 sequence: CASSPQITGELFF. For the CDR3, the DNA is TGTGCCAGCAGCCCTCAGATCACCGGGGAGCTGTTTTTT. The rearrangement uses TRBV7-3 and TRBJ2-2; no clear D. Trimming removed 5 bases at V and 4 bases at J, with 8 bases between. This CDR3 is built from 13 residues. Germline CDR1 SGHTA, CDR2 FQGTGA.

This clonotype is classed as medium-sized. The V gene is TRBV15, the J gene TRBJ1-4; D might be TRBD1 (5 bases). This CDR3 is built from 12 residues. Trimming removed 5 bases at V and 14 bases at J, with 15 bases between. The germline V gene has CDR1 LNHNV and CDR2 YYDKDF (reference sequence). DNA of the CDR3: TGTGCCACCAGCTCCCTTTACGAGGGGCTGTTTTTT. It encodes CATSSLYEGLFF.

This clonotype qualifies as medium-sized. The gene calls are TRBV6-1 and TRBJ1-6; no firm D call. Germline loops: CDR1 MNHNS, CDR2 SASEGT. V was shortened by 10 bases and J by 5 bases, with 9 bases between the two germline ends. The CDR3 sequence is 12 residues long. In DNA form, the CDR3 reads TGTGCCATCCAGACGAATAATTCACCCCTCCACTTT. Protein product: CAIQTNNSPLHF.

Sample share makes this clonotype medium-sized. The J gene is TRBJ2-7, the V gene TRBV12-3 or TRBV12-4, with TRBD1 matching 8 bases. V was pared by 6 bases and J by 5 bases, with 12 bases of the junction left unmatched. The CDR3 totals 15 residues. The CDR3, as DNA: TGTGCCAGCAGCACTAGCCAGTCGACAGGGGACGAGCAGTACTTC. It is translated as CASSTSQSTGDEQYF.